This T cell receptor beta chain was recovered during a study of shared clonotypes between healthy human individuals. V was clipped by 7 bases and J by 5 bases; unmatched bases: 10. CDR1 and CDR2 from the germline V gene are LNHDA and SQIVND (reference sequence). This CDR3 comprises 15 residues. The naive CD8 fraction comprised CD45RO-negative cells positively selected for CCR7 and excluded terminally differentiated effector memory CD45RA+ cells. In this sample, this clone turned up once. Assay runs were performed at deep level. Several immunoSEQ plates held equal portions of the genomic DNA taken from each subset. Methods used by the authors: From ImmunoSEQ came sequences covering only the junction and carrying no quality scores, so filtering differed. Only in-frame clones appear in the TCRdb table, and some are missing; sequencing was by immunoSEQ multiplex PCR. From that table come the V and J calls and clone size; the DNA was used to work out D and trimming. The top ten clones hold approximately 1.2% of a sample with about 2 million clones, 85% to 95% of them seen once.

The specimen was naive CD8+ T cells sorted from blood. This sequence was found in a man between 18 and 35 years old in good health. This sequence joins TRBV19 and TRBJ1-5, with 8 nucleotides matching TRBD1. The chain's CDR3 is CASTSPSTGDQPQHF. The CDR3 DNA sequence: TGTGCCAGTACCTCACCCTCGACAGGGGATCAGCCCCAGCATTTT.